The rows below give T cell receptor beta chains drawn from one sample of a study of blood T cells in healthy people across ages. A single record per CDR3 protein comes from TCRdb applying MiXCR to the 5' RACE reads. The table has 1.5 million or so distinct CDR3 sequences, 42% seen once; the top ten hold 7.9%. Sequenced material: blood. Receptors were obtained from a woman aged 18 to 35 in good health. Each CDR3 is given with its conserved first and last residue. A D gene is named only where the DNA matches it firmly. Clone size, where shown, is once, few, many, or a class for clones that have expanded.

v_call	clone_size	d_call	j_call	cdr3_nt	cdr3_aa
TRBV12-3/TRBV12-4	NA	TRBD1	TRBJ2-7	TGTGCCAGCAGCCCTTCAGGGGGTGGGACCTACGAGCAGTACTTC	CASSPSGGGTYEQYF
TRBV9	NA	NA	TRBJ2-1	TGTGCCAGCAACCCCGCAGGGGATGGTGAGCAGTTCTTC	CASNPAGDGEQFF
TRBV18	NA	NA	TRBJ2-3	TGTGCCAGCTCCGCGCCGGGACTCCACCCAGATACGCAGTATTTT	CASSAPGLHPDTQYF
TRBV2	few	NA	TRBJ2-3	TGTGCCAGCAGTGAACAGGGAAGCACAGATACGCAGTATTTT	CASSEQGSTDTQYF
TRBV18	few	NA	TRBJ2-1	TGTGCCAGCTCAACGGGGCCCCAAGATGAGCAGTTCTTC	CASSTGPQDEQFF
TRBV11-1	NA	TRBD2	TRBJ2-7	TGTGCCAGCAGCTTATTTTATCGGGAGGATACCAATGAGCAGTACTTC	CASSLFYREDTNEQYF
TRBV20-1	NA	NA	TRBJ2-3	TGCAGTGCTAGAGAGGCCCCCCCCAAGGGTGTGGGAGATACGCAGTATTTT	CSAREAPPKGVGDTQYF
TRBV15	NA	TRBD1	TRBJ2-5	TGTGCCACCAGCCCTTCTTCCCTGACAGGGCCCTACAATGAGCAGTACTTC	CATSPSSLTGPYNEQYF
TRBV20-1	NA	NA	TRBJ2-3	TGCAGTGCCATCTTGGCCCCAGATACGCAGTATTTT	CSAILAPDTQYF
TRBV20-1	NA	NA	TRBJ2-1	TGCAGTGCCCCCCGTACCGAAGAGGGACCTTGGGATGAGCAGTTCTTC	CSAPRTEEGPWDEQFF
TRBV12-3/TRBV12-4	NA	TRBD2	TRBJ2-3	TGTGCCAGCAGTTCTACTAGCGGGGGTGCTAGCGCAGATACGCAGTATTTT	CASSSTSGGASADTQYF
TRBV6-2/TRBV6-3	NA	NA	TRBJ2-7	TGTGCCAGCAGTTACTCCAACGAGATGCAGGGGGGGTACGAGCAGTACTTC	CASSYSNEMQGGYEQYF
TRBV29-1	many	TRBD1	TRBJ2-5	TGCAGCTTGAGGACAGGCAAACAAGAGACCCAGTACTTC	CSLRTGKQETQYF
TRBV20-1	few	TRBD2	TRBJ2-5	TGCAGTGCGCCTACTAGCGGGGGGTTCCAAGAGACCCAGTACTTC	CSAPTSGGFQETQYF
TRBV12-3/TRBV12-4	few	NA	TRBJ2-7	TGTGCCAGCAAGGGACGCGAGCAGTACTTC	CASKGREQYF
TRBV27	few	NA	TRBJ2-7	TGTGCCAGCAGTCTCCGGGATCCCCGGTCGCACGAGCAGTACTTC	CASSLRDPRSHEQYF
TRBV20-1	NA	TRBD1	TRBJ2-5	TGCAGTGCTAGAGACCACCAAACAGGGGCCGGGGAGACCCAGTACTTC	CSARDHQTGAGETQYF
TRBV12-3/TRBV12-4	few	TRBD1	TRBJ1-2	TGTGCCAGCAGTTTACTCCGGGACAGGGCCTATGGCTACACCTTC	CASSLLRDRAYGYTF
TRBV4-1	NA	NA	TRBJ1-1	TGCGCCGGCAGCCAAGTGAGGAAGGGGCTTGACACTGAAGCTTTCTTT	CAGSQVRKGLDTEAFF
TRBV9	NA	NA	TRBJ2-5	TGTGCCAGCAGCAACCTGGCCCCCTGGGAGGAGACCCAGTACTTC	CASSNLAPWEETQYF